Each of the 5 T cell receptor beta chains below was sequenced from the same sample in a study of blood T cell repertoires in COVID-19. The assay was immunoSEQ multiplex PCR, and TCRdb's table has in-frame clones only and misses some. The sample holds 210,000 or so clones, roughly 90% seen once. The source material was peripheral blood. Every receptor here comes from a woman between 50 and 59 years old with acute or convalescent COVID-19.

This clone was detected once. This chain uses TRBV10-3 with TRBJ1-6; 10 bases match TRBD1. In germline, CDR1 is ENHRY, CDR2 SYGVKD. After removal of 6 bases from V and 9 bases from J, the junction contained 2 bases not matched to a gene. The CDR3 is 13 residues long. This CDR3 reads CAISRDRGSPLHF. The CDR3 DNA reads as TGTGCCATCAGCCGGGACAGGGGTTCACCCCTCCACTTT.

This rearrangement joins TRBV13 to TRBJ1-3, with D unclear. Germline CDR1 and CDR2: PRHDT and FYEKMQ (reference sequence). V was clipped by 0 bases and J by 0 bases, with 6 bases between them. CDR3 length: 15 residues. The CDR3 region is CASSLGLLSGNTIYF. CDR3 DNA sequence: TGTGCCAGCAGCTTAGGTCTTCTCTCTGGAAACACCATATATTTT.

The V and J genes are TRBV7-2 and TRBJ2-5, with 12 bases lining up with TRBD2. Germline V gene sequence: CDR1 SGHTA, CDR2 FQGNSA. The CDR3 covers 17 residues. The trim removed 2 bases at V and 1 base at J, leaving 5 bases unmatched. The CDR3 reads CASSLTSGGPGQETQYF. The CDR3 DNA reads TGTGCCAGCAGCTTAACTAGCGGGGGGCCCGGCCAAGAGACCCAGTACTTC.

The rearrangement links TRBV5-4 to TRBJ2-7, with 8 bases lining up with TRBD1. CDR3 size: 15 residues. J gave up 0 bases and V 3 bases, and 5 bases lay outside the gene matches. Germline assignment: CDR1 SGHNT and CDR2 YYREEE (reference sequence). The CDR3 DNA follows: TGTGCCAGCAGCTCAGCAGGGGGCGCCTCCTACGAGCAGTACTTC. It encodes CASSSAGGASYEQYF.

The rearrangement joins TRBV18 to TRBJ2-5; TRBD2 matches 10 bases. Germline CDR1 KGHSH, CDR2 LQKENI. The CDR3 totals 15 residues. The V and J ends lost 1 base and 5 bases, in that order; junction bases with no gene match: 4. The CDR3: CASSPRTSGGETQYF. CDR3 nucleotide sequence: TGTGCCAGCTCACCACGGACTAGCGGTGGGGAGACCCAGTACTTC.